Listed below are T cell receptor beta chains from one sample, sequenced in a study of blood T cell repertoires in COVID-19. Produced via immunoSEQ multiplex PCR; TCRdb's table is partial and in-frame only. In the table there are 140,000 or so clones, more than 70% of which are singletons. The material sequenced was peripheral blood. The source is a woman aged 50 to 60 with acute or convalescent COVID-19. The CDR3 runs from the conserved cysteine through the conserved F or W. A D gene is named only where the DNA matches it firmly. Some rows mark clone size as missing; the rest say once, few, many or name a class of expanded clone.

>TRBV5-1|TRBJ2-3|-|TRBD2
CASSLGPSGGVQDTQYF
TGCGCCAGCAGCTTAGGTCCCAGCGGGGGGGTTCAGGATACGCAGTATTTT
>TRBV27|TRBJ1-5|once|TRBD1
CASRKDRGEGQPQHF
TGTGCCAGCAGGAAAGACAGGGGAGAGGGTCAGCCCCAGCATTTT
>TRBV7-2|TRBJ1-2|-|-
CASSLVELYGYTF
TGTGCCAGCAGCTTAGTGGAGCTCTATGGCTACACCTTC
>TRBV2|TRBJ2-7|-|TRBD2
CAGRLAELYEQYF
TGTGCCGGGAGACTAGCGGAGCTCTACGAGCAGTACTTC
>TRBV5-1|TRBJ2-7|-|-
CASSFTGDYEQYF
TGCGCCAGCAGCTTCACAGGAGACTACGAGCAGTACTTC
>TRBV7-3|TRBJ2-5|-|-
CASSPMTGMRETQYF
TGTGCCAGCAGCCCGATGACGGGTATGCGGGAGACCCAGTACTTC
>TRBV28|TRBJ1-3|-|-
CASLKGASSGNTIYF
TGTGCCAGCTTGAAAGGGGCAAGCTCTGGAAACACCATATATTTT
>TRBV4-3|TRBJ1-4|-|-
CASSQVGGNFEKLFF
TGCGCCAGCAGCCAAGTCGGAGGGAATTTTGAAAAACTGTTTTTT
>TRBV2|TRBJ2-2|once|TRBD2
CARGTGGGDANTGELFF
TGTGCCAGAGGGACCGGCGGGGGGGACGCGAACACCGGGGAGCTGTTTTTT
>TRBV28|TRBJ1-2|-|-
CASQLPSNYGYTF
TGTGCCAGCCAACTTCCTTCTAACTATGGCTACACCTTC
>TRBV2|TRBJ1-1|-|-
CASSDIGEGRNTEAFF
TGTGCCAGCAGTGATATAGGAGAGGGTCGGAACACTGAAGCTTTCTTT